This passage covers 14 T cell receptor beta chains from one sample sequenced in a study of T-cell memory formation after mild COVID-19. One entry per CDR3 protein results from TCRdb running MiXCR on the 5' RACE reads. The repertoire holds around 200,000 distinct CDR3 sequences, with roughly 18% as singletons. Sequenced: PBMCs or a T cell subset sorted from them (not recorded which). The source is a man in his late teens or twenties who had mild COVID-19 (a few samples of this study predate the infection). Cell type and time point are not known.

This clonotype was found many times. The V gene is TRBV5-1, the J gene TRBJ2-3; a weak D match, TRBD2 (7 bases). V gave up 0 bases and J gave up 5 bases, with 10 bases separating them. This CDR3 has 14 amino acids. The V gene's germline CDR1 is SGHRS and CDR2 YFSETQ. The CDR3 bases are TGCGCCAGCAGCTTGGCCGGGGGGCTAGATACGCAGTATTTT. Translated, it gives CASSLAGGLDTQYF.

The chain links TRBV4-3 to TRBJ1-4; D remains unclear. There are 15 residues in the CDR3. CDR1 is LGHNA and CDR2 is YSLEER in the germline V gene. V lost 4 bases, J lost 0 bases, and 9 bases lay in between. The CDR3 is CASSLYPATNEKLFF. The DNA for the CDR3 is TGCGCCAGCAGCCTATACCCCGCAACTAATGAAAAACTGTTTTTT.

The chain recombines TRBV4-3 with TRBJ2-5; D possibly uses TRBD1 or TRBD2 (6 bases each). The germline CDR1 and CDR2 sequences are LGHNA and YSLEER. The CDR3 totals 14 residues. Trimming cost V 3 bases and J 5 bases, with 13 bases left between them. The CDR3 reads CASSQRQGRETQYF. CDR3 DNA sequence: TGCGCCAGCAGCCAGCGTCAGGGGAGGGAGACCCAGTACTTC.

This clonotype was counted between two and nine times. J is TRBJ1-1 and V is TRBV2; perhaps TRBD1 as D (5 bases). Germline loops: CDR1 SNHLY, CDR2 FYNNEI. The CDR3 sequence is 14 residues long. Trimming took 3 bases from V and 1 from J, leaving 9 bases between them. CDR3 amino acids: CASSDQGTNTEAFF. CDR3 nucleotide sequence: TGTGCCAGCAGTGACCAGGGAACGAACACTGAAGCTTTCTTT.

The genes are TRBV7-3 and TRBJ2-2; 8 nucleotides align to TRBD1. CDR1 is SGHTA and CDR2 is FQGTGA in the germline V gene. The V and J ends lost 6 bases and 5 bases, in that order; junction bases with no gene match: 5. This CDR3 comprises 14 residues. The DNA for the CDR3 is TGTGCCAGCAGACCAGGGGGCGTGACCGGGGAGCTGTTTTTT. Its translation is CASRPGGVTGELFF. Full variable domain (outside the CDR3, taken from reference TRBV7-3 and TRBJ2-2): GAGVSQTPSNKVTEKGKYVELRCDPISGHTALYWYRQSLGQGPEFLIYFQGTGAADDSGLPNDRFFAVRPEGSVSTLKIQRTERGDSAVYLCASRPGGVTGELFFGEGSRLTVL.

The chain links TRBV7-2 to TRBJ1-2, with a weak D call TRBD1 (5 bases). CDR3 length: 15 amino acids. Trimming left V 7 bases short and J 4 bases short, with 19 bases between. Per the germline V gene, CDR1 is SGHTA and CDR2 is FQGNSA. The CDR3 loop is CASTIPGGGSYGYTF. Here the CDR3 DNA reads TGTGCCAGCACCATACCGGGGGGAGGGTCCTATGGCTACACCTTC. Using reference TRBV7-2 and TRBJ1-2 for the parts outside the CDR3, the full variable domain is GAGVSQSPSNKVTEKGKDVELRCDPISGHTALYWYRQSLGQGLEFLIYFQGNSAPDKSGLPSDRFSAERTGGSVSTLTIQRTQQEDSAVYLCASTIPGGGSYGYTFGSGTRLTVV.

The chain links TRBV5-4 to TRBJ2-1; no definite D call. Deletions cut 3 bases from V and 7 bases from J, with 8 bases between. The CDR3 spans 12 residues. Germline-derived CDR1 and CDR2 are SGHNT and YYREEE (reference sequence). The CDR3 protein is CASSSVGNEQFF. The DNA for the CDR3 is TGTGCCAGCAGCTCGGTGGGGAATGAGCAGTTCTTC.

The chain joins TRBV7-2 to TRBJ2-3; 7 nucleotides line up with TRBD1. The CDR3 totals 13 residues. V dropped 7 bases and J dropped 14; count of bases not matched to a gene: 15. Germline CDR1 and CDR2: SGHTA and FQGNSA. CDR3 nucleotides: TGTGCCAGCAAGGGATCTGGATCGGGACAGCCGTATTTT. Amino acid sequence: CASKGSGSGQPYF.

J is TRBJ2-7 and V is TRBV10-3, with a tentative D call TRBD2 (5 bases). Germline V gene lookup returns CDR1 ENHRY and CDR2 SYGVKD. The CDR3 covers 13 residues. V dropped 8 bases and J dropped 2 bases, with 13 bases sitting between them. The CDR3: CAIGTGRPYEQYV. The DNA of the CDR3 is TGTGCCATCGGAACGGGAAGGCCCTACGAGCAGTACGTC.

The chain recombines TRBV20-1 with TRBJ1-1; a weak D match, TRBD1 (6 bases). CDR1 is DFQATT and CDR2 is SNEGSKA in the germline V gene (reference sequence). The CDR3 loop spans 15 amino acids. Between the trimmed V and J ends, which lost 0 bases and 3 bases, there was a span of 14 bases. CDR3 loop: CSARDPEQGHTEAFF. The CDR3, as DNA: TGCAGTGCTAGAGATCCGGAACAGGGCCACACTGAAGCTTTCTTT.

This clonotype was observed a few times. The chain uses TRBV11-2 and TRBJ2-5; the D gene is possibly TRBD1 (6 bases). Germline-derived CDR1 and CDR2 are SGHAT and FQNNGV. The V gene lost 5 bases and the J gene lost 5 bases, with 12 bases spanning the gap. The CDR3 runs to 13 residues. CDR3 sequence: CASSPPGVETQYF. CDR3 nucleotide sequence: TGTGCCAGCAGCCCCCCAGGGGTGGAGACCCAGTACTTC.

The chain combines TRBV6-1 with TRBJ2-7, with D perhaps matching TRBD1 (6 bases). CDR1 MNHNS and CDR2 SASEGT come from the germline V gene. The CDR3 totals 15 residues. V was clipped by 7 bases and J by 0 bases, with 16 bases between them. The CDR3 reads CASTKGEGASYEQYF. The CDR3 DNA is TGTGCCAGCACCAAGGGGGAAGGGGCCTCCTACGAGCAGTACTTC.

In this sample, this clonotype turned up a few times. J is TRBJ2-1 and V is TRBV7-3, with D perhaps TRBD1 (5 bases). This CDR3 is 12 amino acids long. Trimming cost V 3 bases and J 7 bases, with 7 bases left between them. Germline V gene data show CDR1 as SGHTA and CDR2 as FQGTGA. The CDR3 protein is CASSLTANEQFF. CDR3 DNA: TGTGCCAGCAGCTTGACAGCGAATGAGCAGTTCTTC.

This clonotype has more than one count but fewer than ten. This rearrangement joins TRBV11-1 to TRBJ1-5; no clear D gene. Trimming cost V 2 bases and J 4 bases, with 6 bases left between them. The germline V gene encodes CDR1 SGHAT and CDR2 FQDESV (reference sequence). This CDR3 region has 13 residues. The CDR3 DNA reads as TGTGCCAGCAGCTTAAGTGAGAATCAGCCCCAGCATTTT. This sequence encodes CASSLSENQPQHF.